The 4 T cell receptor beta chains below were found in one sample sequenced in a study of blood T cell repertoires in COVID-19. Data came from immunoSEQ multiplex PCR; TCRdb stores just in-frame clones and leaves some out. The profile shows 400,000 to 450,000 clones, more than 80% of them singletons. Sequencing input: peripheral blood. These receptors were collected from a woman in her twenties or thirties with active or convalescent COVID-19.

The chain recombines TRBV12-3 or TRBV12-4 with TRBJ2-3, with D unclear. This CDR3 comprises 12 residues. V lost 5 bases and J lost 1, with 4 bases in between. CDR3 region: CASSPGTDTQYF. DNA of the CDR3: TGTGCCAGCAGTCCAGGCACAGATACGCAGTATTTT.

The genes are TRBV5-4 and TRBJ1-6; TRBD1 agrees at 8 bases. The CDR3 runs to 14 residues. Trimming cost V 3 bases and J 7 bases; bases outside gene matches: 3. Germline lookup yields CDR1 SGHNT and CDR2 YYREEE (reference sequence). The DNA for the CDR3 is TGTGCCAGCAGCTGGGGACAGGAGAATTCACCCCTCCACTTT. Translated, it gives CASSWGQENSPLHF.

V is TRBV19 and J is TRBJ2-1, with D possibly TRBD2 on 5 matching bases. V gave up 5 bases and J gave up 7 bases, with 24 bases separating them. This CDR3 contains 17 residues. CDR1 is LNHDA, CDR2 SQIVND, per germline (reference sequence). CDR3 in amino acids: CASSVYMFGESENEQFF. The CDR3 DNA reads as TGTGCCAGTAGTGTGTACATGTTCGGGGAGTCCGAGAATGAGCAGTTCTTC.

The DNA of the CDR3 is TGTGCCAGCCATAAACAGGGTATCAATGGCTACACCTTC. Its protein product is CASHKQGINGYTF. V is TRBV12-3 or TRBV12-4 and J is TRBJ1-2; a weak D match, TRBD1 (6 bases). CDR3 length: 13 residues. V lost 8 bases and J 6 bases, leaving 16 bases between the germline ends.